These 10 T cell receptor beta chains were all obtained from the same sample, sequenced in a study of control samples from healthy donors and cancer patients. Assay: immunoSEQ multiplex PCR; the TCRdb copy retains only in-frame clones and omits some. Here the sample spans almost 85,000 clones, around 94% being singletons. Sequencing input: blood. The receptors here all came from a woman between 18 and 29 years old in good health.

The count of this clone is one. The V and J genes are TRBV19 and TRBJ2-3, with 13 positions matching TRBD2. The CDR3 consists of 17 residues. From germline, CDR1 is LNHDA and CDR2 SQIVND (reference sequence). The trim removed 4 bases at V and 1 base at J, leaving 5 bases unmatched. The CDR3 nucleotides read TGTGCCAGTAGTACCAGAGGACTAGCGGGAGGCACAGATACGCAGTATTTT. Its translation is CASSTRGLAGGTDTQYF.

A single count supports this clone. The gene calls are TRBV28 and TRBJ1-2; 8 positions agree with TRBD1. The CDR3 is 16 residues long. V shed 7 bases and J 4 bases; nucleotides not matched to a gene: 14. Germline V gene sequence: CDR1 MDHEN, CDR2 SYDVKM. CDR3 DNA sequence: TGTGCCAGCAACAAACCCGAATGGACAGGGCGCTATGGCTACACCTTC. Protein sequence: CASNKPEWTGRYGYTF.

This clone was observed a single time. The V call is TRBV5-6, the J call TRBJ1-4; D call uncertain. Trimming shortened V by 1 base and J by 1 base, and 11 bases separated the two germline ends. This CDR3 is built from 16 residues. Germline V gene sequence: CDR1 SGHDT, CDR2 YYEEEE. The CDR3 nucleotides read TGTGCCAGCAGCTTGTGGCGGCGGAAAACTAATGAAAAACTGTTTTTT. Protein product: CASSLWRRKTNEKLFF.

This clone was recorded only once. The V and J genes are TRBV27 and TRBJ1-4, with 8 bases matching TRBD1. V was pared by 7 bases and J by 6 bases, with 19 bases of the junction left unmatched. The CDR3 contains 18 residues. Germline lookup yields CDR1 MNHEY and CDR2 SMNVEV (reference sequence). As DNA, the CDR3 is TGTGCCAGCAAAGGGGTGCGGTCCAGGGGGCTTTCGGATGAAAAACTGTTTTTT. Translation: CASKGVRSRGLSDEKLFF.

V usage is TRBV3-1 (or the pseudogene TRBV3-2) and J usage is TRBJ1-6; the D is unclear. CDR1 LGHDT and CDR2 YNNKEL come from the germline V gene (reference sequence). V was shortened by 0 bases and J by 17 bases, with 11 bases between the two germline ends. The CDR3 contains 12 residues. As DNA, the CDR3 is TGTGCCAGCAGCCAAGATACCTGGAGGATCCACTTT. This sequence encodes CASSQDTWRIHF.

This rearrangement joins TRBV28 to TRBJ1-5; a weak D match, TRBD1 (5 bases). Germline V gives CDR1 MDHEN, CDR2 SYDVKM. The CDR3 extends over 16 amino acids. Trimming left V 8 bases short and J 3 bases short, with 20 bases between. CDR3 in amino acids: CASLPAGGVYNQPQHF. The CDR3 region has the DNA TGTGCCAGCCTCCCCGCGGGGGGGGTATACAATCAGCCCCAGCATTTT.

This sequence joins TRBV9 and TRBJ2-3; D gene unclear. Germline assignment: CDR1 SGDLS and CDR2 YYNGEE. Trimming cost V 0 bases and J 2 bases, with 4 bases left between them. The CDR3 sequence is 13 residues long. The DNA for the CDR3 is TGTGCCAGCAGCGTAGTCCCCACAGATACGCAGTATTTT. Translated: CASSVVPTDTQYF.

The J gene is TRBJ2-2, the V gene TRBV5-4; D perhaps matches TRBD1 (5 bases). The V end was cut by 2 bases, the J end by 4 bases, with 15 bases between. CDR1 and CDR2 (germline): SGHNT, YYREEE (reference sequence). The CDR3 length is 16 residues. The CDR3 sequence: CASSLRRGSGTGELFF. The CDR3 bases are TGTGCCAGCAGCTTACGTAGGGGTTCGGGCACCGGGGAGCTGTTTTTT.

The V and J genes are TRBV7-9 and TRBJ2-3; 7 bases map to TRBD2. The CDR3 is 15 residues long. Unmatched junction bases numbered 10, after V lost 4 bases and J lost 6 bases. Germline-derived CDR1 and CDR2 are SEHNR and FQNEAQ (reference sequence). CDR3 DNA sequence: TGTGCCAGCAGCTCCAATAGCGGGTCCCGGGATACGCAGTATTTT. Amino acids: CASSSNSGSRDTQYF.

The J gene is TRBJ2-1, the V gene TRBV7-3, with D maybe TRBD1 (6 bases). Per the germline V gene, CDR1 is SGHTA and CDR2 is FQGTGA. The CDR3 is made up of 13 amino acids. Trimming took off 5 bases at V and 9 bases at J, with 14 bases between the two ends. Here the CDR3 DNA reads TGTGCCAGCAGCCCGACCCTCAGGGGTGAGCAGTTCTTC. Its translation: CASSPTLRGEQFF.